This T cell receptor (beta chain) derives from a study of blood T cell repertoires in COVID-19. Across the whole study: In each case, the material was cDNA or gDNA derived from T cells, B-cell-depleted T cells, or PBMCs.

This clone was counted once. The germline V gene encodes CDR1 SGHRS and CDR2 YFSETQ. CDR3 length: 13 residues. V was clipped by 3 bases and J by 5 bases, with 10 bases between them. Profiled with immunoSEQ multiplex PCR; TCRdb holds only in-frame clones, not every one. Of 220,000 or so clones in the sample, around four fifths are singletons; the top ten hold just under 20%. The rearrangement links TRBV5-1 to TRBJ2-3; tentative D call: TRBD2 (6 bases). This receptor was obtained from a man aged 30 to 45 with active or convalescent COVID-19. Sequencing input: peripheral blood. CDR3 DNA: TGCGCCAGCAGCTCGACTAGTCGAGATACGCAGTATTTT. It encodes CASSSTSRDTQYF. Full variable domain (remainder filled in from reference TRBV5-1 and TRBJ2-3): KAGVTQTPRYLIKTRGQQVTLSCSPISGHRSVSWYQQTPGQGLQFLFEYFSETQRNKGNFPGRFSGRQFSNSRSEMNVSTLELGDSALYLCASSSTSRDTQYFGPGTRLTVL.